The clone carrying this T cell receptor beta chain turned up a few times. Its antigen remains unknown. With 0 bases removed from V and 2 bases from J, the gap between germline ends came to 15 bases. Germline assignment: CDR1 SGHRS and CDR2 YFSETQ. The CDR3 contains 17 residues. Unique molecular identifiers had been added to the TCR beta cDNA libraries. A population of roughly 1 to 11 million T cells gave rise to about half a million cDNA molecules. TCRdb independently ran MiXCR on the PCR reads; one entry per CDR3 protein. In the table there are 750,000 to 950,000 distinct CDR3 sequences, approximately 53% of which are singletons. These data are taken from a study of post-analysis software for immune sequencing data. Overall study results and limits: Patients used about 5 TRBV segments, including TRBV5-6, TRBV5-1 and TRBV20-1, more often than controls. Strong co-clustering by F measure was evident for samples that had been prepared in the same batch.

The receptor was derived from a girl between 5 and 17 years old with multiple sclerosis. J is TRBJ2-1 and V is TRBV5-1; no clear D gene. The sequenced sample consisted of blood. CDR3 region: CASSLALRSGPYNEQFF. CDR3 in DNA: TGCGCCAGCAGCTTGGCATTGAGGTCGGGCCCCTACAATGAGCAGTTCTTC. Full variable domain (rest looked up from reference TRBV5-1 and TRBJ2-1): KAGVTQTPRYLIKTRGQQVTLSCSPISGHRSVSWYQQTPGQGLQFLFEYFSETQRNKGNFPGRFSGRQFSNSRSEMNVSTLELGDSALYLCASSLALRSGPYNEQFFGPGTRLTVL.